This T cell receptor beta chain was captured by sequencing in a study of a mutant IDH1 vaccine in newly diagnosed glioma. Whole-study context: Averaging around 40 years of age, treated patients were roughly 60% male and about 38% female. Beforehand, treatment had been radiotherapy, temozolomide, or both; the majority received both. Study results and limitations: A vaccine-induced immune response developed in roughly 95% of the patients.

Time point specified: baseline, week 1 (first vaccination visit). The treatment denotes: pre-vaccination baseline after standard-of-care therapy. New IDH1-mutant, ATRX-lost WHO grade 3 or 4 astrocytomas occurred in donors. This clone was seen a few times. Its antigen is as yet unknown. Profiling relied on immunoSEQ multiplex PCR, and the TCRdb table lists in-frame clones only, not all of them. The sample lists some 87,000 clones, around four fifths occurring once. The receptor's source is a man aged 35 to 55 with glioma. Sequenced material: PBMCs, taken from a glioma patient treated with radiotherapy, temozolomide or both.

The CDR3 nucleotides are TGTGCCAGCAATGCAGGGAGGAGTGCGGACGAGCAGTACTTC. It codes for CASNAGRSADEQYF. The chain uses TRBV6-6 and TRBJ2-7, with D perhaps TRBD2 (6 bases). The V end lost 7 bases, the J end lost 5 bases, and 18 bases lay between the germline ends. The CDR3 has 14 amino acids. CDR1 is MNHNY, CDR2 SVGAGI, per germline (reference sequence).